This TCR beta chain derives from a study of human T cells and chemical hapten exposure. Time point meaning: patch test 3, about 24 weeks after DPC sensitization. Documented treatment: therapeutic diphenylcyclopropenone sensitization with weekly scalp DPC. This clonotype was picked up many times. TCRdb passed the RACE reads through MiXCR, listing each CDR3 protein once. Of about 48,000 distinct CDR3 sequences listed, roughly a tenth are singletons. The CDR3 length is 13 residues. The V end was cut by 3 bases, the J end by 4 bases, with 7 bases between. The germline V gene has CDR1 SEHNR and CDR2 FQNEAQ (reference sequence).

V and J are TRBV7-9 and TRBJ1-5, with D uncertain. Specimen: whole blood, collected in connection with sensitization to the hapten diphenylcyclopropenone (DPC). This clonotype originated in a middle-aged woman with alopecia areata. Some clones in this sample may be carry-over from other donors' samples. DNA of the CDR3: TGTGCCAGCAGCTTGAGCCCGAATCAGCCCCAGCATTTT. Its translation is CASSLSPNQPQHF.